These T cell receptor beta chains were read from a single sample in a study of T cell responses to AZD1222 COVID-19 vaccine. The method was immunoSEQ multiplex PCR; TCRdb's version includes in-frame clones alone and lacks a portion of them. This repertoire shows tens of thousands of clones, more than 90% found once; its top ten account for around 4.9%. Sequenced material: peripheral blood, taken on day 0 of AZD1222 vaccination. Receptor source: an adult in good health. Both conserved end residues are part of each CDR3. D genes are given only for firm matches. Clone sizes are given selectively: once, few, many, or a class where the clone is expanded.

DNA: TGTGCCAGTAGTATGGTGGCTAGGGTCACCGGGGAGCTGTTTTTT
CDR3: CASSMVARVTGELFF
size: .
J: TRBJ2-2
V: TRBV19
D: .

DNA: TGTGCCAGCTCACGGGGCGATAATTCACCCCTCCACTTT
CDR3: CASSRGDNSPLHF
size: once
J: TRBJ1-6
V: TRBV18
D: .

DNA: TGTGCCAGCAGTGAAGTTCCAGGCCCGAACACTGAAGCTTTCTTT
CDR3: CASSEVPGPNTEAFF
size: .
J: TRBJ1-1
V: TRBV6-1
D: .

DNA: TGTGCCAGCAGCCGGAACACTGAAGCTTTCTTT
CDR3: CASSRNTEAFF
size: .
J: TRBJ1-1
V: TRBV3-1/TRBV3-2
D: .

DNA: TGTGCCAGCAGCCAACGGACTGCAGGGAGTGGGGAGACCCAGTACTTC
CDR3: CASSQRTAGSGETQYF
size: .
J: TRBJ2-5
V: TRBV7-9
D: .

DNA: TGCAGCGTTGAAACGGGTCAAGAGACCCAGTACTTC
CDR3: CSVETGQETQYF
size: few
J: TRBJ2-5
V: TRBV29-1
D: .

DNA: TGTGCTAGCAGCCCATCCATGAACACTGAAGCTTTCTTT
CDR3: CASSPSMNTEAFF
size: .
J: TRBJ1-1
V: TRBV7-7
D: .

DNA: TGTGCCAGCACCCCAGGGTGGTCGAACACTGAAGCTTTCTTT
CDR3: CASTPGWSNTEAFF
size: once
J: TRBJ1-1
V: TRBV6-5
D: .

DNA: TGTGCCAGTAGTTTCCTGACTGCAAGCTCTGGAAACACCATATATTTT
CDR3: CASSFLTASSGNTIYF
size: .
J: TRBJ1-3
V: TRBV19
D: .

DNA: TGCGCCAGCAGCCAGGATGGACATAAGGCTTTCTTT
CDR3: CASSQDGHKAFF
size: .
J: TRBJ1-1
V: TRBV4-3
D: .

DNA: TGTGCCAGCAGCTTGGAACCCGCGCTTTACGAGCAGTACTTC
CDR3: CASSLEPALYEQYF
size: .
J: TRBJ2-7
V: TRBV5-5
D: .

DNA: TGTGCCAGCAGTTTTTCGGCGGACAGAAACTATGGCTACACCTTC
CDR3: CASSFSADRNYGYTF
size: .
J: TRBJ1-2
V: TRBV5-4
D: .

DNA: TGTGCCAGCAGTCACAGGGGGCCCACTGAAGCTTTCTTT
CDR3: CASSHRGPTEAFF
size: .
J: TRBJ1-1
V: TRBV6-2/TRBV6-3
D: TRBD1

DNA: TGTGCCTGGAACCGAGCCCTTAACACTGAAGCTTTCTTT
CDR3: CAWNRALNTEAFF
size: .
J: TRBJ1-1
V: TRBV30
D: .

DNA: TGCGCCAGCAGCCAAGGGTTTTCAGCGGGGGAACGGGCCGGGGAGCTGTTTTTT
CDR3: CASSQGFSAGERAGELFF
size: .
J: TRBJ2-2
V: TRBV4-3
D: TRBD2

DNA: TGCGCCAGCAGCCAAGTATACGGCCCTACCTACGAGCAGTACTTC
CDR3: CASSQVYGPTYEQYF
size: .
J: TRBJ2-7
V: TRBV4-3
D: .

DNA: TGTGCCAGCTTGACTAGCGGGGGGAGTAATGAGCAGTTCTTC
CDR3: CASLTSGGSNEQFF
size: .
J: TRBJ2-1
V: TRBV18
D: TRBD2

DNA: TGTGCCAGCTCACCGGACAGGGGCAATCAGCCCCAGCATTTT
CDR3: CASSPDRGNQPQHF
size: .
J: TRBJ1-5
V: TRBV18
D: TRBD1

DNA: TGTGCCAGCAGCTTAGATAACTCCGGTCAGCCCCAGCATTTT
CDR3: CASSLDNSGQPQHF
size: few
J: TRBJ1-5
V: TRBV11-2
D: .

DNA: TGTGCCAGCAGCTTAGATGGGGGGTTTGGATCTGCGTACGAGCAGTACTTC
CDR3: CASSLDGGFGSAYEQYF
size: .
J: TRBJ2-7
V: TRBV7-2
D: .

DNA: TGTGCCAGCAGCCTTTCGCAGGGACAAGAGACCCAGTACTTC
CDR3: CASSLSQGQETQYF
size: once
J: TRBJ2-5
V: TRBV3-1/TRBV3-2
D: .

DNA: TGTGCCACAATCGGGGGGGGAATCGCTGAAGCTTTCTTT
CDR3: CATIGGGIAEAFF
size: .
J: TRBJ1-1
V: TRBV19
D: .

DNA: TGTGCCAGCTCACCCCAAGGAGGAACCAACACTGAAGCTTTCTTT
CDR3: CASSPQGGTNTEAFF
size: .
J: TRBJ1-1
V: TRBV18
D: .

DNA: TGTGCCAGCAGCTTCCTCACAGGAGAGGAGCTGTTTTTT
CDR3: CASSFLTGEELFF
size: .
J: TRBJ2-2
V: TRBV11-2
D: .

DNA: TGTGCCAGCAGCTTAAACAGGGAATATGGCTACACCTTC
CDR3: CASSLNREYGYTF
size: .
J: TRBJ1-2
V: TRBV7-8
D: .

DNA: TGTGCCAGCAGCCAACTCCCTTGGCCGACCAGGGAGAATTCACCCCTCCACTTT
CDR3: CASSQLPWPTRENSPLHF
size: .
J: TRBJ1-6
V: TRBV11-3
D: .

DNA: TGTGCCAGCAGTAAAGAGGGAAGAGCCCAGCATTTT
CDR3: CASSKEGRAQHF
size: .
J: TRBJ1-5
V: TRBV12-3/TRBV12-4
D: .

DNA: TGTGCCAGCAGTGAGGCGAGCTCCTACAATGAGCAGTTCTTC
CDR3: CASSEASSYNEQFF
size: .
J: TRBJ2-1
V: TRBV2
D: .

DNA: TGTGCCAGCAGCCAGGGGCCATACGAGCAGTACTTC
CDR3: CASSQGPYEQYF
size: .
J: TRBJ2-7
V: TRBV7-9
D: .

DNA: TGTGCCAGCAGCTTCTACGAGCAGTACTTC
CDR3: CASSFYEQYF
size: .
J: TRBJ2-7
V: TRBV2
D: .

DNA: TGTGCCAGCAGCTTACCCCGGCTAGCGGGGGTGGGAGAGACCCAGTACTTC
CDR3: CASSLPRLAGVGETQYF
size: .
J: TRBJ2-5
V: TRBV7-9
D: TRBD2

DNA: TGTGCCAGCAGTCCGGACAGGGGAAATCAGCCCCAGCATTTT
CDR3: CASSPDRGNQPQHF
size: .
J: TRBJ1-5
V: TRBV2
D: TRBD1

DNA: TGTGCCAGTAGCGCAGCCGGGACTAGCGGAACCTACGAGCAGTACTTC
CDR3: CASSAAGTSGTYEQYF
size: .
J: TRBJ2-7
V: TRBV19
D: TRBD2

DNA: TGTGCCAGCAGCTTCGACCAGGCAGGGACCCAGTACTTC
CDR3: CASSFDQAGTQYF
size: .
J: TRBJ2-5
V: TRBV5-6
D: .

DNA: TGTGCCAGCAGCTTGGGACAGAACGAGCAGTACTTC
CDR3: CASSLGQNEQYF
size: .
J: TRBJ2-7
V: TRBV11-2
D: TRBD1

DNA: TGTGCCAGCTCACAAGATATGAACACTGAAGCTTTCTTT
CDR3: CASSQDMNTEAFF
size: .
J: TRBJ1-1
V: TRBV18
D: .

DNA: TGTGCCAGCAGTTACGGGCCAGGGAGGGACTATGGCTACACCTTC
CDR3: CASSYGPGRDYGYTF
size: .
J: TRBJ1-2
V: TRBV6-5
D: .

DNA: TGCGCCAGCAGCTGGACAGGGACGACCGATCAGCCCCAGCATTTT
CDR3: CASSWTGTTDQPQHF
size: .
J: TRBJ1-5
V: TRBV5-1
D: TRBD1

DNA: TGTGCCAGTAGGGGGGACAGGGGGTGGACTGAAGCTTTCTTT
CDR3: CASRGDRGWTEAFF
size: .
J: TRBJ1-1
V: TRBV19
D: TRBD1

DNA: TGCGCCAGCAGCTTGTCGGCAATTTCCGGCAATGAGCAGTTCTTC
CDR3: CASSLSAISGNEQFF
size: .
J: TRBJ2-1
V: TRBV5-1
D: .

DNA: TGTGCCAGCAGCGGCTCGATGAACACTGAAGCTTTCTTT
CDR3: CASSGSMNTEAFF
size: .
J: TRBJ1-1
V: TRBV5-6
D: .

DNA: TGTGCCAGCAGCTTAGATGTATCAGGGAGGGCTTTCTTT
CDR3: CASSLDVSGRAFF
size: once
J: TRBJ1-1
V: TRBV11-2
D: .

DNA: TGTGCCAGTAGTATTAATTCGGCAGACAACACTGAAGCTTTCTTT
CDR3: CASSINSADNTEAFF
size: .
J: TRBJ1-1
V: TRBV19
D: .

DNA: TGTGCCAGCAGTTTTAGAGGGCCAACCACCGGGGAGCTGTTTTTT
CDR3: CASSFRGPTTGELFF
size: once
J: TRBJ2-2
V: TRBV28
D: .

DNA: TGTGCCAGCAGCCAAGGCCCCTACTCGCAGTATTTT
CDR3: CASSQGPYSQYF
size: .
J: TRBJ2-3
V: TRBV3-1/TRBV3-2
D: .

DNA: TGTGCCAGTAGTAACCGGGACCCTAATGAAAAACTGTTTTTT
CDR3: CASSNRDPNEKLFF
size: .
J: TRBJ1-4
V: TRBV19
D: .

DNA: TGTGCCAGCAGCCCGGGGGGACTGAAGAGCACAACCTACGAGCAGTACTTC
CDR3: CASSPGGLKSTTYEQYF
size: .
J: TRBJ2-7
V: TRBV5-4
D: TRBD2

DNA: TGTGCCAGTAGTATAACGGCAAGGGGAGGAGGCTACACCTTC
CDR3: CASSITARGGGYTF
size: once
J: TRBJ1-2
V: TRBV19
D: .

DNA: TGTGCCAGCAGCGGAAGAGCCTTATCGAATCTCCACTTT
CDR3: CASSGRALSNLHF
size: few
J: TRBJ1-6
V: TRBV7-2
D: .

DNA: TGCGCCAGCAGCCAAGACCGGGACAGGGGGTTCTACGAGCAGTACTTC
CDR3: CASSQDRDRGFYEQYF
size: once
J: TRBJ2-7
V: TRBV4-3
D: TRBD1

DNA: TGTGCCAGTGGTCGGCTGCCACACACCTTC
CDR3: CASGRLPHTF
size: once
J: TRBJ1-2
V: TRBV19
D: .

DNA: TGTGCCAGCAGTAGAGTGACAGGCGCTTACACTGAAGCTTTCTTT
CDR3: CASSRVTGAYTEAFF
size: .
J: TRBJ1-1
V: TRBV3-1/TRBV3-2
D: .

DNA: TGTGCCTGGAGTTTGATGGCAGGCTCCTACGAGCAGTACTTC
CDR3: CAWSLMAGSYEQYF
size: .
J: TRBJ2-7
V: TRBV30
D: .

DNA: TGTGCCAGCAGTTACCTATATGGGACGGGTAGAAAACTGTTTTTT
CDR3: CASSYLYGTGRKLFF
size: .
J: TRBJ1-4
V: TRBV6-5
D: .